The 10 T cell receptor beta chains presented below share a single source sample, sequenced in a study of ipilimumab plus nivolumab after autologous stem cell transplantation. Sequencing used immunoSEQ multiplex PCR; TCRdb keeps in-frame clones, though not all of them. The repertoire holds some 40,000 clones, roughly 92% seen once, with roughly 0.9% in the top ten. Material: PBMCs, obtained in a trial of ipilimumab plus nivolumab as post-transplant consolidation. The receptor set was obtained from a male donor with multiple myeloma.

The CDR3 loop is CASSIVGVRRGGTDTQYF. DNA of the CDR3: TGTGCCAGTAGTATAGTCGGGGTCCGACGCGGTGGCACAGATACGCAGTATTTT. The chain has TRBV19 and TRBJ2-3; a weak D match, TRBD2 (5 bases). The CDR3 runs to 18 residues. CDR1 is LNHDA, CDR2 SQIVND, per germline (reference sequence). Between the trimmed V and J ends, which lost 1 base and 1 base, there was a span of 18 bases.

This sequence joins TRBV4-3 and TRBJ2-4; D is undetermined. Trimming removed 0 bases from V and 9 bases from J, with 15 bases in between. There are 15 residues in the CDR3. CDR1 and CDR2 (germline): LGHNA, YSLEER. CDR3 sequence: CASSQDRSGMGIQYF. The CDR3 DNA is TGCGCCAGCAGCCAAGATCGGTCTGGGATGGGCATTCAGTACTTC.

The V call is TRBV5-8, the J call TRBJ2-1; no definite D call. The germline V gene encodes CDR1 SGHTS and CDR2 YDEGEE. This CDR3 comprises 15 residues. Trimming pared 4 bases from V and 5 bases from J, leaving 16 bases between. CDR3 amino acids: CASSLILGSNNEQFF. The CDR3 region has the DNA TGTGCCAGCAGCCTGATACTTGGGTCAAACAATGAGCAGTTCTTC. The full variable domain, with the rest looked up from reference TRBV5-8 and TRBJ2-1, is EAGVTQSPTHLIKTRGQQATLRCSPISGHTSVYWYQQALGLGLQFLLWYDEGEERNRGNFPPRFSGRQFPNYSSELNVNALELEDSALYLCASSLILGSNNEQFFGPGTRLTVL.

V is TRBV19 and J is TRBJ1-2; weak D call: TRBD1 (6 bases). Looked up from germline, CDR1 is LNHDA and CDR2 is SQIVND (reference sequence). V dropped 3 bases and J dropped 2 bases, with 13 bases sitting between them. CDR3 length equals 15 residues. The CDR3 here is CASSMEGTGNYGYTF. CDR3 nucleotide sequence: TGTGCCAGTAGTATGGAAGGAACAGGGAACTATGGCTACACCTTC.

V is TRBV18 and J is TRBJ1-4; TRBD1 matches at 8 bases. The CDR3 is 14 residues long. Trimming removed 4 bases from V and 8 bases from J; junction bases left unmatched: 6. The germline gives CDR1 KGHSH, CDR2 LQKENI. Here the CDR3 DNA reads TGTGCCAGCTCACTCGGACAGGGTGGAGAAAAACTGTTTTTT. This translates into CASSLGQGGEKLFF.

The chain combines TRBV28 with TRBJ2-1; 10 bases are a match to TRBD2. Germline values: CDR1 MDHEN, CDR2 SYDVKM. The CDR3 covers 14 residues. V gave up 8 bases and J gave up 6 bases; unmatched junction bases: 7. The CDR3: CASVLAGVSNEQFF. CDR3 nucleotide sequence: TGTGCCAGCGTTCTAGCGGGAGTAAGCAATGAGCAGTTCTTC.

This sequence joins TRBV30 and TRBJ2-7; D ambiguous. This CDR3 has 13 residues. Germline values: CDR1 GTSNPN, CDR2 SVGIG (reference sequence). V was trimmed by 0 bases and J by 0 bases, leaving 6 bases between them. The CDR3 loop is CAWSVRVSYEQYF. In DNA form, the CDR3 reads TGTGCCTGGAGTGTACGAGTCTCCTACGAGCAGTACTTC.

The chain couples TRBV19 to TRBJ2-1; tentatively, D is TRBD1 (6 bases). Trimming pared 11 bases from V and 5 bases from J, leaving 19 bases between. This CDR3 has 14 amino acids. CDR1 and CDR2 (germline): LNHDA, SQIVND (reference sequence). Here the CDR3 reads CAVLGAGVNNEQFF. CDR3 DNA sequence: TGTGCCGTGCTGGGGGCAGGCGTAAACAATGAGCAGTTCTTC.

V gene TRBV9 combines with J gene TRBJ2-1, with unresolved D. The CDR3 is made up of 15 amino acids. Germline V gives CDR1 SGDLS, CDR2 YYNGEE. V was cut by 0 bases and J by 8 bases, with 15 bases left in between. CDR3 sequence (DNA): TGTGCCAGCAGCGTAGTCCCAGCTATATCCGATGAGCAGTTCTTC. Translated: CASSVVPAISDEQFF.

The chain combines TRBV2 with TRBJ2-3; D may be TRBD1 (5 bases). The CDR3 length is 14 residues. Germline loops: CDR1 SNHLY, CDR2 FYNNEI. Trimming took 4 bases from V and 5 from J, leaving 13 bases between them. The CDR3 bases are TGTGCCAGCAGTGGGCCGCACAGGCAAGATACGCAGTATTTT. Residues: CASSGPHRQDTQYF.